This record looks at one T cell receptor beta chain sequence and its context. A universal primer site and UMIs were added as TCR cDNA was made by 5'RACE template switching. Each CDR3 protein gets one entry after TCRdb re-called the 5' RACE reads with MiXCR. The data contain roughly 330,000 distinct CDR3 sequences, 3% to 4.5% of them singletons. The data were obtained in a study of T cells after yellow fever vaccination. About the research overall: The fractions with low cell numbers were processed using SMART-Seq v4 Ultra Low Input.

The CDR3 contains 18 residues. Germline V lookup: CDR1 SGDLS, CDR2 YYNGEE. The trim removed 0 bases at V and 0 bases at J, leaving 5 bases unmatched. Sequences were derived from PBMCs, sampled 5 days after the yellow fever booster vaccination. The chain uses TRBV9 and TRBJ2-6; the match to TRBD1 covers 8 bases. The TCR originated in a man younger than 35 who received the YFV17D yellow fever vaccine. The CDR3: CASSVAGTGSSGANVLTF. In DNA form, the CDR3 reads TGTGCCAGCAGCGTAGCTGGGACAGGAAGCTCTGGGGCCAACGTCCTGACTTTC.